The rows below give T cell receptor beta chains drawn from one sample of a study of technical replicates of blood from a handful of donors. This table comes from immunoSEQ multiplex PCR, and its TCRdb copy is limited to in-frame clones, with some not included. The sample yields roughly 100,000 clones, less than 96% seen once. The sample consisted of T cells isolated from PBMCs. The receptor source for this set is a human donor in good health. The CDR3 runs from the conserved cysteine through the conserved F or W. A row's size may be missing; if present it is once, few, many or a size class.

j_call: TRBJ2-1; clone_size: -; v_call: TRBV19; cdr3_aa: CASSGIYEQFF
j_call: TRBJ2-7; clone_size: -; v_call: TRBV30; cdr3_aa: CAWSLLAGEQYF
j_call: TRBJ2-1; clone_size: -; v_call: TRBV4-1; cdr3_aa: CASSQEWGRAFHEQFF
j_call: TRBJ2-2; clone_size: -; v_call: TRBV2; cdr3_aa: CASRFLAGVGTGELFF
j_call: TRBJ2-3; clone_size: -; v_call: TRBV4-3; cdr3_aa: CASSQDPGLTDTQYF
j_call: TRBJ2-5; clone_size: -; v_call: TRBV4-2; cdr3_aa: CASSQETEETQYF
j_call: TRBJ2-3; clone_size: -; v_call: TRBV15; cdr3_aa: CATSRRGGSPDTQYF
j_call: TRBJ1-2; clone_size: once; v_call: TRBV28; cdr3_aa: CASTPWGGGYGYTF
j_call: TRBJ2-7; clone_size: -; v_call: TRBV27; cdr3_aa: CASSSGGKAYEQYF
j_call: TRBJ1-2; clone_size: -; v_call: TRBV29-1; cdr3_aa: CSVLDTGGGGYTF
j_call: TRBJ2-1; clone_size: -; v_call: TRBV18; cdr3_aa: CASSPQSGSSYNEQFF
j_call: TRBJ1-1; clone_size: few; v_call: TRBV5-6; cdr3_aa: CASSLVGEGAFF
j_call: TRBJ2-1; clone_size: -; v_call: TRBV5-8; cdr3_aa: CASSGPLAVPYNEQFF
j_call: TRBJ1-1; clone_size: -; v_call: TRBV6-1; cdr3_aa: CASSVGRVKVNTEAFF
j_call: TRBJ2-3; clone_size: -; v_call: TRBV21-1; cdr3_aa: CASSNPGQYTDTQYF
j_call: TRBJ2-3; clone_size: -; v_call: TRBV5-1; cdr3_aa: CASSLSAAGSSSTDTQYF
j_call: TRBJ2-1; clone_size: -; v_call: TRBV28; cdr3_aa: CASSLEREGSYNEQFF
j_call: TRBJ1-1; clone_size: -; v_call: TRBV9; cdr3_aa: CASSVEHLNTEAFF
j_call: TRBJ1-2; clone_size: -; v_call: TRBV18; cdr3_aa: CASSPTGWDYGYTF
j_call: TRBJ2-1; clone_size: once; v_call: TRBV27; cdr3_aa: CASSLLDRYEQFF
j_call: TRBJ1-2; clone_size: -; v_call: TRBV2; cdr3_aa: CASRGETDNYGYTF
j_call: TRBJ2-2; clone_size: -; v_call: TRBV6-5; cdr3_aa: CATALANTGELFF
j_call: TRBJ2-3; clone_size: -; v_call: TRBV25-1; cdr3_aa: CASSQSRTSGSSDTQYF
j_call: TRBJ2-1; clone_size: -; v_call: TRBV27; cdr3_aa: CASSRLNNEQFF
j_call: TRBJ2-2; clone_size: -; v_call: TRBV6-4; cdr3_aa: CASSVDRSTGELFF
j_call: TRBJ2-1; clone_size: -; v_call: TRBV27; cdr3_aa: CASSLSPGVSEQFF
j_call: TRBJ2-1; clone_size: once; v_call: TRBV4-2; cdr3_aa: CASSQVLGRSYNEQFF
j_call: TRBJ2-1; clone_size: -; v_call: TRBV6-1; cdr3_aa: CASSEAHRNEQFF
j_call: TRBJ2-5; clone_size: -; v_call: TRBV6-5; cdr3_aa: CASSYGLQETQYF
j_call: TRBJ2-7; clone_size: -; v_call: TRBV27; cdr3_aa: CASSLRAGGNEQYF
j_call: TRBJ2-1; clone_size: -; v_call: TRBV6-5; cdr3_aa: CASSYLQRDVGEQFF
j_call: TRBJ2-6; clone_size: -; v_call: TRBV9; cdr3_aa: CASSARGGDDSGANVLTF
j_call: TRBJ1-4; clone_size: once; v_call: TRBV19; cdr3_aa: CASSIRQAVGEKLFF
j_call: TRBJ2-7; clone_size: -; v_call: TRBV4-3; cdr3_aa: CASSQEASGAYEQYF
j_call: TRBJ2-3; clone_size: -; v_call: TRBV27; cdr3_aa: CASSFLGQTSTDTQYF
j_call: TRBJ1-1; clone_size: -; v_call: TRBV5-1; cdr3_aa: CASSASGTLTEAFF
j_call: TRBJ2-7; clone_size: -; v_call: TRBV7-2; cdr3_aa: CASSPAVAALYEQYF
j_call: TRBJ2-3; clone_size: -; v_call: TRBV5-4; cdr3_aa: CASSLAAGVGTDTQYF
j_call: TRBJ2-3; clone_size: -; v_call: TRBV2; cdr3_aa: CASSAGQGRLDTQYF
j_call: TRBJ2-3; clone_size: -; v_call: TRBV19; cdr3_aa: CASSITRGTQYF
j_call: TRBJ2-5; clone_size: -; v_call: TRBV19; cdr3_aa: CASSTTFQETQYF
j_call: TRBJ2-5; clone_size: -; v_call: TRBV28; cdr3_aa: CASRLTTAQETQYF
j_call: TRBJ2-3; clone_size: -; v_call: TRBV7-8; cdr3_aa: CASRGTSGTDTQYF
j_call: TRBJ1-5; clone_size: -; v_call: TRBV7-2; cdr3_aa: CASSLAPGTVNQPQHF
j_call: TRBJ2-1; clone_size: -; v_call: TRBV2; cdr3_aa: CASSGVGGLEQFF
j_call: TRBJ2-7; clone_size: once; v_call: TRBV28; cdr3_aa: CASSFPTSGSGSPYEQYF
j_call: TRBJ1-2; clone_size: -; v_call: TRBV15; cdr3_aa: CATSRDHGRVRYGYTF
j_call: TRBJ1-5; clone_size: -; v_call: TRBV7-6; cdr3_aa: CASSQSVNNQPQHF
j_call: TRBJ1-3; clone_size: -; v_call: TRBV19; cdr3_aa: CASSPLDRLPGNTIYF
j_call: TRBJ2-7; clone_size: -; v_call: TRBV5-4; cdr3_aa: CASSPGTSLREQYF
j_call: TRBJ1-2; clone_size: -; v_call: TRBV4-3; cdr3_aa: CASSKDSYGYTF
j_call: TRBJ1-1; clone_size: -; v_call: TRBV6-1; cdr3_aa: CASGNRNTEAFF
j_call: TRBJ1-2; clone_size: -; v_call: TRBV21-1; cdr3_aa: CASSKADRVTFNYGYTF